The 26 T cell receptor beta chains listed next were all sequenced from one sample in a study of regulatory T cells in long-lasting Graves disease. With iRepertoire HTBI primers and Arm-PCR of CDR3 regions, TCR beta libraries were built. TCRdb used MiXCR to reprocess the multiplex PCR reads, holding one entry per CDR3 protein. Seen here are about 320,000 distinct CDR3 sequences, about a sixth observed once, and the top ten hold about 36%. Time point indicated: newly diagnosed GD, antithyroid drugs for less than 3 months. Researchers made the TCR library from RNA that was extracted from PBMCs. Sequencing was performed on peripheral blood mononuclear cells (PBMCs), taken at new diagnosis, from a patient treated with antithyroid drugs. The receptors were sampled from a female donor with Graves disease.

The V gene is TRBV19, the J gene TRBJ1-6, with a possible D match to TRBD1 (5 bases). Per germline, CDR1 LNHDA and CDR2 SQIVND (reference sequence). The CDR3 is 17 residues long. Trimming shortened V by 6 bases and J by 7 bases, and 22 bases separated the two germline ends. CDR3: CASSGPVKGLENSPLHF. The CDR3, as DNA: TGTGCCAGTAGCGGACCGGTAAAGGGACTGGAGAATTCACCCCTCCACTTT.

Comments on this clonotype: The likely explanation is a read error, given a far larger clone one base away. The V call is TRBV10-3, the J call TRBJ2-4, with D possibly called TRBD1 or TRBD2 (5 bases each). The CDR3 sequence is 15 residues long. The V gene lost 3 bases and the J gene lost 5 bases, with 14 bases spanning the gap. The V gene's germline CDR1 is ENHRY and CDR2 SYGVKD. The chain's CDR3 is CAISEAAGSENIQYF. DNA of the CDR3: TGTGCCATCAGTGAAGCGGCAGGGAGCGAAAACATTCAGTACTTC.

The chain combines TRBV19 with TRBJ2-5; the match to TRBD1 covers 7 bases. The CDR3 totals 13 residues. After removal of 9 bases from V and 4 bases from J, the junction contained 8 bases not matched to a gene. Germline V gene sequence: CDR1 LNHDA, CDR2 SQIVND (reference sequence). CDR3 loop: CASTPAGGETQYF. The CDR3 DNA reads as TGTGCCAGCACCCCCGCAGGGGGAGAGACCCAGTACTTC.

This clonotype was counted a few times. The rearrangement uses TRBV24-1 and TRBJ2-1, with 8 bases matching TRBD1. The CDR3 runs to 17 residues. CDR1 is KGHDR, CDR2 SFDVKD, per germline. Trimming took 3 bases from V and 0 from J; bases not matched to a gene: 6. The CDR3 region has the DNA TGTGCCACCAGTGATGACAGGGGCCTTAGCTCCTACAATGAGCAGTTCTTC. It encodes CATSDDRGLSSYNEQFF.

The V gene is TRBV30, the J gene TRBJ2-2, with a possible D match to TRBD2 (5 bases). Looked up from germline, CDR1 is GTSNPN and CDR2 is SVGIG (reference sequence). Trimming cost V 0 bases and J 4 bases, with 12 bases left between them. CDR3 length: 15 amino acids. This chain's CDR3 is CAWSVWVASTGELFF. CDR3 in DNA: TGTGCCTGGAGTGTTTGGGTAGCGAGCACCGGGGAGCTGTTTTTT. The complete variable domain, with remaining parts taken from reference TRBV30 and TRBJ2-2, reads SQTIHQWPATLVQPVGSPLSLECTVEGTSNPNLYWYRQAAGRGLQLLFYSVGIGQISSEVPQNLSASRPQDRQFILSSKKLLLSDSGFYLCAWSVWVASTGELFFGEGSRLTVL.

This clonotype was seen repeatedly, ten times or more. The V call is TRBV20-1, the J call TRBJ2-7; perhaps TRBD2 as D (6 bases). This CDR3 region has 17 residues. Deletions cut 0 bases from V and 2 bases from J, with 20 bases between. Per germline, CDR1 DFQATT and CDR2 SNEGSKA (reference sequence). CDR3 DNA sequence: TGCAGTGCTAGAGACCCTCGTGGGGGGAGGAAGACCTACGAGCAGTACTTC. Residues: CSARDPRGGRKTYEQYF.

The table lists this clonotype with a few counts. J is TRBJ2-3 and V is TRBV28; D uncertain. Germline-derived CDR1 and CDR2 are MDHEN and SYDVKM. This CDR3 spans 12 amino acids. V dropped 11 bases and J dropped 2 bases, with 11 bases sitting between them. This CDR3 reads CALGRDTDTQYF. CDR3 DNA: TGTGCCCTGGGTAGGGACACAGATACGCAGTATTTT.

Ten or more counts support this clonotype. CDR3 amino acids: CASSTGGSSPLHF. CDR3 nucleotide sequence: TGTGCCAGCAGTACAGGGGGCTCTTCACCCCTCCACTTT. The V call is TRBV12-3 or TRBV12-4, the J call TRBJ1-6; 9 positions agree with TRBD1. The J segment lost 9 bases and the V segment lost 5 bases, leaving 2 bases of the junction unmatched. The CDR3 has 13 amino acids.

This clonotype was picked up many times. The V call is TRBV27, the J call TRBJ2-1; TRBD2 matches at 9 bases. The trim removed 5 bases at V and 7 bases at J, leaving 15 bases unmatched. This CDR3 spans 17 amino acids. Germline CDR1 reads MNHEY; CDR2 reads SMNVEV (reference sequence). CDR3 loop: CASSVGLARRVENEQFF. The DNA for the CDR3 is TGTGCCAGCAGTGTAGGACTAGCGAGAAGGGTAGAAAATGAGCAGTTCTTC.

This clonotype was observed a handful of times. J is TRBJ1-1 and V is TRBV5-1; no firm D call. Deletions cut 0 bases from V and 1 base from J, with 19 bases between. This CDR3 spans 18 amino acids. CDR1 is SGHRS and CDR2 is YFSETQ in the germline V gene. CDR3 nucleotides: TGCGCCAGCAGCTTGGCCCAGAATTACCTTGGGGAGAACACTGAAGCTTTCTTT. Its protein product is CASSLAQNYLGENTEAFF. Drawing the rest from reference TRBV5-1 and TRBJ1-1, the complete variable domain is KAGVTQTPRYLIKTRGQQVTLSCSPISGHRSVSWYQQTPGQGLQFLFEYFSETQRNKGNFPGRFSGRQFSNSRSEMNVSTLELGDSALYLCASSLAQNYLGENTEAFFGQGTRLTVV.

This clonotype was recorded many times. CDR3 sequence (DNA): TGTGCCAGCAGCTTAAGCCCCCTTCTCGGTGAAGCGGGAGAAGAGACCCAGTACTTC. The encoded protein is CASSLSPLLGEAGEETQYF. This chain links TRBV11-2 with TRBJ2-5; 8 nucleotides align to TRBD2. The CDR3 covers 19 residues. V lost 2 bases and J lost 3; bases outside the gene matches: 17. Per germline, CDR1 SGHAT and CDR2 FQNNGV.

Ten or more counts support this clonotype. The V call is TRBV11-3, the J call TRBJ2-7; 7 nucleotides match TRBD2. CDR3 length: 13 amino acids. CDR1 SGHNT and CDR2 YENEEA come from the germline V gene. V was pared by 3 bases and J by 6 bases, with 5 bases of the junction left unmatched. The DNA of the CDR3 is TGTGCCAGCAGCTTTGGGAGCGGGGCCGAGCAGTACTTC. This translates into CASSFGSGAEQYF.

This clonotype was observed a few times. The chain links TRBV6-2 or TRBV6-3 to TRBJ2-3, with 7 bases that match TRBD1. Germline V CDR1 and CDR2: MNHEY, SVGEGT. CDR3 size: 12 residues. V trimming: 10 bases; J trimming: 2 bases; junction bases outside the gene matches: 3. Here the CDR3 reads CATGQTTDTQYF. CDR3 nucleotide sequence: TGTGCCACGGGACAGACCACAGATACGCAGTATTTT.

With regard to this clonotype: A much larger clone sits a single nucleotide away, making a read error possible. The CDR3 end shows no conserved phenylalanine or tryptophan, and so a read error is likely. The gene calls are TRBV6-4 and TRBJ1-2, with TRBD1 matching 8 bases. The germline V gene has CDR1 MRHNA and CDR2 SNTAGT. V was pared by 10 bases and J by 4 bases, with 2 bases of the junction left unmatched. CDR3 length equals 11 residues. The CDR3 spells CAIQGVYGYTL. In DNA, the CDR3 is TGTGCCATACAGGGGGTCTATGGCTACACCCTC.

Turning to this clonotype: With a far larger clone one base away, a read error is the likely cause. The chain employs TRBV11-3 and TRBJ2-7, with 9 nucleotides matching TRBD2. The end of the DNA aligns better with TRBJ2-1, so the J call may be wrong. Germline V gene sequence: CDR1 SGHNT, CDR2 YENEEA. The CDR3 runs to 14 residues. For the CDR3, the DNA is TGTGCCTGCAGCCGTAGCGGGAGCCCACTTGAGCAGTTCTTC. The encoded protein is CACSRSGSPLEQFF.

This clonotype was seen more than once but under ten times. Possible read error: a much larger clone is one base away. The chain is built from TRBV19 and TRBJ1-2; D is perhaps TRBD1 (5 bases). CDR1 and CDR2 (germline): LNHDA, SQIVND (reference sequence). Trimming removed 8 bases from V and 1 base from J, with 8 bases in between. CDR3 length: 12 amino acids. The CDR3 sequence: CASGGINYGYTF. The DNA of the CDR3 is TGTGCCAGTGGGGGAATTAACTATGGCTACACCTTC.

This rearrangement joins TRBV6-4 to TRBJ2-7, with 9 positions matching TRBD2. Trimming at V came to 6 bases and at J to 3 bases, leaving 12 bases not matched to a gene. Germline lookup yields CDR1 MRHNA and CDR2 SNTAGT. The CDR3 spans 16 residues. The CDR3 protein is CASSPFCGRACYEQYF. CDR3 sequence (DNA): TGTGCCAGCAGCCCTTTTTGCGGGAGGGCCTGCTACGAGCAGTACTTC.

The CDR3 sequence: CASSPGLAGGPGTQYF. CDR3 nucleotide sequence: TGTGCCAGCAGCCCGGGACTAGCGGGAGGGCCAGGTACGCAGTATTTT. The rearrangement joins TRBV7-3 to TRBJ2-3; 16 positions match TRBD2. With V trimmed by 5 bases and J by 8 bases, 7 bases remained unmatched. Germline values: CDR1 SGHTA, CDR2 FQGTGA. The CDR3 loop spans 16 amino acids.

V is TRBV28 and J is TRBJ2-7; D not resolved. Germline V gene data show CDR1 as MDHEN and CDR2 as SYDVKM. This CDR3 contains 11 residues. The germline V and J ends were trimmed by 4 bases and 5 bases, with 6 bases remaining between them. DNA for the CDR3: TGTGCCAGCAGTTCTGTAAACGAGCAGTACTTC. Protein product: CASSSVNEQYF.

Of note for this clonotype: Since the CDR3 does not end with the conserved phenylalanine or tryptophan, this likely comes from a read error. The limits of the CDR3 on the DNA are not certain, so only TCRdb's listed CDR3 is given. The chain is built from TRBV11-2 and TRBJ1-4; TRBD1 is the table's D call, not checked against the DNA. Germline CDR1 is SGHAT and CDR2 is FQNNGV. 14 amino acids form the CDR3, both terminal residues included. CDR3 protein: CASSRDRGQWKLFI.

This clonotype was detected many times. The CDR3, as DNA: TGTGCCGGGGAGAGACTAGCGGGAGGGCCCAGCACCGGGGAGCTGTTTTTT. Its protein product is CAGERLAGGPSTGELFF. This chain uses TRBV7-9 with TRBJ2-2; TRBD2 matches 14 bases. V lost 11 bases, J lost 4 bases, and 12 bases stayed unmatched. Germline V gene lookup returns CDR1 SEHNR and CDR2 FQNEAQ (reference sequence). The CDR3 loop spans 17 amino acids.

There are a few counts of this clonotype. J is TRBJ2-5 and V is TRBV28, with 8 bases aligning to TRBD2. Germline lookup yields CDR1 MDHEN and CDR2 SYDVKM. The V gene end was trimmed by 3 bases and the J gene end by 0 bases; junction bases not matched to a gene: 9. The length of the CDR3 is 17 residues. The CDR3 DNA sequence: TGTGCCAGCAGTTTTAGCGGGGACCTAACGAACCAAGAGACCCAGTACTTC. This encodes CASSFSGDLTNQETQYF.

The V call is TRBV6-1, the J call TRBJ1-6; TRBD1 might be the D (6 bases). With 6 bases removed from V and 8 bases from J, the gap between germline ends came to 17 bases. The CDR3 is 15 residues long. Germline loops: CDR1 MNHNS, CDR2 SASEGT. CDR3 protein: CASSPEGDKHSPLHF. As DNA, the CDR3 is TGTGCCAGCAGCCCCGAGGGGGACAAACATTCACCCCTCCACTTT.

This clonotype was picked up many times. The CDR3 is CASSLGSEGPSYEQYF. Written as DNA, the CDR3 is TGTGCCAGCAGCCTGGGGAGCGAGGGCCCCTCCTACGAGCAGTACTTC. The V gene is TRBV11-1, the J gene TRBJ2-7; a weak D match, TRBD2 (5 bases). Germline lookup yields CDR1 SGHAT and CDR2 FQDESV (reference sequence). The ends were cut back, 5 bases at V and 0 bases at J, with 17 bases in the middle. CDR3 size: 16 residues.

The chain links TRBV11-3 to TRBJ2-1; TRBD1 is a possible D gene (6 bases). The ends were cut back, 5 bases at V and 11 bases at J, with 16 bases in the middle. The CDR3 loop spans 13 amino acids. Germline V gives CDR1 SGHNT, CDR2 YENEEA. The CDR3 coding sequence is TGTGCCAGCAGCCCCGGGACAACAAAGAAGCAGTTCTTC. This encodes CASSPGTTKKQFF.

This clonotype was counted many times. J is TRBJ2-5 and V is TRBV4-1; TRBD2 matches 9 bases. This CDR3 contains 17 residues. Germline V gene data show CDR1 as MGHRA and CDR2 as YSYEKL. J gave up 5 bases and V 0 bases, and 10 bases lay outside the gene matches. CDR3 region: CASSQEGGGRAGETQYF. DNA for the CDR3: TGCGCCAGCAGCCAAGAAGGCGGCGGGAGGGCCGGGGAGACCCAGTACTTC.